The source of this T cell receptor beta chain is a study of Ad26.COV2.S vaccination and SARS-CoV-2 variants. Using immunoSEQ multiplex PCR, the repertoire was profiled, and TCRdb retains in-frame clones only, with some absent. The table has a few hundred thousand clones, roughly nine tenths seen once. Study conclusions and caveats: Vaccinees showed greater spike-specific TCR breadth than placebo recipients.

CDR1 SGHTA and CDR2 FQGNSA come from the germline V gene. V lost 2 bases and J 5 bases, leaving 15 bases between the germline ends. This CDR3 has 16 residues. With respect to this clone: Antigen unknown.

Indicated treatment: 19 received Ad26.COV2.S at low or high dose, single or two shots; about 5 received placebo; per-sample allocation not given. It was on day 63 after the first vaccine or placebo injection that samples were taken. An Ad26 vector that expressed Wuhan-strain SARS-CoV-2 spike constituted the vaccine. The sequence was obtained from a person between 18 and 60 years old who received the Ad26.COV2.S COVID-19 vaccine or a placebo. V gene TRBV7-2 combines with J gene TRBJ2-2; no definite D call. Specimen: peripheral blood, collected in a trial of Ad26.COV2.S vaccine versus placebo. CDR3 nucleotides: TGTGCCAGCAGCTTACCGGTCGTCCCAGGAACCGGGGAGCTGTTTTTT. Translating it yields CASSLPVVPGTGELFF.